These 2 T cell receptor beta chains came from one sample sequenced in a study of blood T cell repertoires in COVID-19. Method: immunoSEQ multiplex PCR; TCRdb's copy keeps in-frame clones and lacks some. The profile shows roughly 80,000 clones, about nine tenths of them singletons. The specimen sequenced was peripheral blood. The receptors come from a woman older than 75 with acute or convalescent COVID-19.

This rearrangement joins TRBV2 to TRBJ1-2, with a tentative D call TRBD1 (5 bases). The germline V gene has CDR1 SNHLY and CDR2 FYNNEI. Trimming pared 4 bases from V and 2 bases from J, leaving 8 bases between. The CDR3 contains 13 residues. The CDR3 DNA follows: TGTGCCAGCAGTGTCGACAGAAACTATGGCTACACCTTC. It is translated as CASSVDRNYGYTF. The full variable domain, in which reference TRBV2 and TRBJ1-2 provide the parts outside the CDR3, is EPEVTQTPSHQVTQMGQEVILRCVPISNHLYFYWYRQILGQKVEFLVSFYNNEISEKSEIFDDQFSVERPDGSNFTLKIRSTKLEDSAMYFCASSVDRNYGYTFGSGTRLTVV.

The CDR3 loop is CASSPRNDRGLGDTQYF. The CDR3 nucleotides are TGTGCCAGCAGCCCCCGAAACGACAGGGGGCTGGGAGATACGCAGTATTTT. The V gene is TRBV7-9, the J gene TRBJ2-3; TRBD1 agrees at 10 bases. The germline V gene has CDR1 SEHNR and CDR2 FQNEAQ (reference sequence). CDR3 length: 17 residues. Trimming took 5 bases from V and 5 from J; bases not matched to a gene: 13.